The source of this TCR beta chain is a study of PD-1 blockade in classical Hodgkin lymphoma. Study conclusions and caveats: The baseline diversity of complete responders showed similarity to that of newly diagnosed patients. Possible causes of repertoire differences, disease activity or prior therapy, remain undefined.

The table came from immunoSEQ multiplex PCR; TCRdb's copy has only in-frame clones and leaves some out. The data hold around 20,000 clones, with about four fifths observed a single time. All patients relapsed after autologous stem cell transplantation, and brentuximab vedotin exposure varied. Patients showed best responses of complete response, partial response or progressive disease. As to this clone: Its antigen is unknown.

This sample comprised peripheral blood mononuclear cells (PBMCs), obtained before the second cycle of nivolumab. The source of this sequence is a human donor with classical Hodgkin lymphoma.

CDR3 in amino acids: CASSKGQGAYGYTF. The DNA for the CDR3 is TGTGCCAGCAGCAAGGGACAGGGGGCTTACGGCTACACCTTC. The gene calls are TRBV7-6 and TRBJ1-2, with TRBD1 matching 12 bases. Per germline, CDR1 SGHVS and CDR2 FNYEAQ. Unmatched junction bases numbered 6, after V lost 5 bases and J lost 8 bases. The CDR3 runs 14 residues.